This TCR beta chain appears in the sequencing data of a study of T cell responses to AZD1222 COVID-19 vaccine. Turning to this clone: Its matching antigen is unknown.

CDR1 and CDR2 (germline): MDHEN, SYDVKM. This CDR3 region has 18 residues. Trimming at V came to 8 bases and at J to 6 bases, leaving 20 bases not matched to a gene. Sequencing used immunoSEQ multiplex PCR; TCRdb keeps in-frame clones, though not all of them. Of fewer than 200,000 clones in the sample, about 86% are singletons; the top ten hold around 0.5%. Whole-study findings and limits: The sample set comprised mostly white British donors with more females, and clonal diversity was possibly underestimated. Vaccine-related CD4 TCRs covered spike, predominating at 160-218 and 743-854. Seropositivity was recorded at baseline in only a handful of AZD1222 recipients.

The receptor's source is an adult in good health. The genes are TRBV28 and TRBJ2-2, with 8 bases that match TRBD1. Sequences were derived from peripheral blood, sampled on day 0 of AZD1222 vaccination. The CDR3 spells CASGIIEGQGASAGELFF. DNA of the CDR3: TGTGCCAGCGGGATTATTGAGGGGCAGGGGGCTTCCGCCGGGGAGCTGTTTTTT. Complete variable domain (other parts from reference TRBV28 and TRBJ2-2): DVKVTQSSRYLVKRTGEKVFLECVQDMDHENMFWYRQDPGLGLRLIYFSYDVKMKEKGDIPEGYSVSREKKERFSLILESASTNQTSMYLCASGIIEGQGASAGELFFGEGSRLTVL.